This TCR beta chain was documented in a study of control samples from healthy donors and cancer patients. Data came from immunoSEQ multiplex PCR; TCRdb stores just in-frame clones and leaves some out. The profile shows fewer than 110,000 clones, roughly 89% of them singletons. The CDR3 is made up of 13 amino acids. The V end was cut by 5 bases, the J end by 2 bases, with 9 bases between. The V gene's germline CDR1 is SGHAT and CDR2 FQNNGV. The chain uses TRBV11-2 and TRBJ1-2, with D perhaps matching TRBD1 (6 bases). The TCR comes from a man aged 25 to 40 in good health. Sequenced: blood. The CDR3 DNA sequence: TGTGCCAGCAGCCTCGACAGGAACTATGGCTACACCTTC. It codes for CASSLDRNYGYTF. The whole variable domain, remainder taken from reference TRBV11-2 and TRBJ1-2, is EAGVAQSPRYKIIEKRQSVAFWCNPISGHATLYWYQQILGQGPKLLIQFQNNGVVDDSQLPKDRFSAERLKGVDSTLKIQPAKLEDSAVYLCASSLDRNYGYTFGSGTRLTVV.